This T cell receptor beta chain comes out of a study of blood T cell repertoires in COVID-19. Under the authors' procedure: The assay estimated nucleated cells by amplifying reference gene primers. Profiled with immunoSEQ multiplex PCR; TCRdb holds only in-frame clones, not every one. The V and J calls and clone size are taken from that table; D and trimming were inferred from the DNA. In the table there are roughly 250,000 clones, around nine tenths of which are singletons. V trimming: 0 bases; J trimming: 10 bases; junction bases outside the gene matches: 12. This CDR3 spans 16 amino acids. Germline loops: CDR1 MNHEY, CDR2 SMNVEV (reference sequence).

Sample: peripheral blood. The chain joins TRBV27 to TRBJ2-1, with TRBD2 identical over 7 bases. The TCR sequence derives from a man in his forties who had recovered from COVID-19. The CDR3 spells CASSLSQLAYPTEQFF. The DNA of the CDR3 is TGTGCCAGCAGTTTATCTCAACTAGCGTACCCTACGGAGCAGTTCTTC.